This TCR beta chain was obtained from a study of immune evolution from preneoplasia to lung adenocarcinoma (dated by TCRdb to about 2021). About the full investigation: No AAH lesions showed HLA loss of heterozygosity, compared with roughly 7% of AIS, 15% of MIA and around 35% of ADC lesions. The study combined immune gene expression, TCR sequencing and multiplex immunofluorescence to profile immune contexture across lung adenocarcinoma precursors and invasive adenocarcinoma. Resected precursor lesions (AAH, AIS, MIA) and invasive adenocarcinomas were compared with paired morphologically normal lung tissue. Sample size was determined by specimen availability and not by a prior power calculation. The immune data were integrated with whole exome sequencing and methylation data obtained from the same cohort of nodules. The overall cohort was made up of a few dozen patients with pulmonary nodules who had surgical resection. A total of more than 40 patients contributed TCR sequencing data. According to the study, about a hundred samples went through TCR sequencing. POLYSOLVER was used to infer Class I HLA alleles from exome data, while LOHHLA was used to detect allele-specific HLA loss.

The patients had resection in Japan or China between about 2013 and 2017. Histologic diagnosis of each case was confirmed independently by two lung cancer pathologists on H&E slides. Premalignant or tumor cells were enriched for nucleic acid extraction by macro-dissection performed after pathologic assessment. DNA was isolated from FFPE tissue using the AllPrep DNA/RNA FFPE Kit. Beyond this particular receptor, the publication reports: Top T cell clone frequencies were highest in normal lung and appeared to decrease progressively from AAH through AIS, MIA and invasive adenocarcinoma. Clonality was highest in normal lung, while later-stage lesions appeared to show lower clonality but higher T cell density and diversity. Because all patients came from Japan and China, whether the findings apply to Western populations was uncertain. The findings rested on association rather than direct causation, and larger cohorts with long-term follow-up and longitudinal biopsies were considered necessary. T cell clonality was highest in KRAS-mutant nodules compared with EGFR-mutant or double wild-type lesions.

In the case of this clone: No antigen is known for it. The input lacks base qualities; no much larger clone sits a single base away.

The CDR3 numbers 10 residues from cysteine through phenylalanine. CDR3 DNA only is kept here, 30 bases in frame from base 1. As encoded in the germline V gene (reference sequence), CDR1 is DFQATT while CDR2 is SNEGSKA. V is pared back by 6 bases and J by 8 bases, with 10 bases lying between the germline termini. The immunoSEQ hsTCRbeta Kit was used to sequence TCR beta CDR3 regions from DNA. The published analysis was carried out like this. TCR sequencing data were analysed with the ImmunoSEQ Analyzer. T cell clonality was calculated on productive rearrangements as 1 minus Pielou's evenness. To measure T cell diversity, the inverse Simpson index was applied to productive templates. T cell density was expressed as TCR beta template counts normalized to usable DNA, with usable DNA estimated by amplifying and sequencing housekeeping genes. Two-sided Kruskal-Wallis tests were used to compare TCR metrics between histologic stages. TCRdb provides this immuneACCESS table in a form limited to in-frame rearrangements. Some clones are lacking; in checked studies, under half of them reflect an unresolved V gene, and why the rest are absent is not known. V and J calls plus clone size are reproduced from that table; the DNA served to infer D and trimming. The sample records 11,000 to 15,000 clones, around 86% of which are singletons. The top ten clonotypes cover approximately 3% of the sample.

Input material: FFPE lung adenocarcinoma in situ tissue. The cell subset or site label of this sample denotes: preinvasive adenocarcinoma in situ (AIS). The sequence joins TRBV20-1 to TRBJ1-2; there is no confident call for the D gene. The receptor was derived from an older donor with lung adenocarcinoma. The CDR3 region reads CSADTGGYTF. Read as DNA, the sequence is TGCAGTGCCGACACGGGGGGCTACACCTTC.